A selection of T cell receptor beta chains follows, all from one sample in a study of blood T cell repertoires in COVID-19. TCRdb keeps only in-frame clones here, not all; method: immunoSEQ multiplex PCR. The table lists nearly 350,000 clones, about 90% of them singletons. Sequencing used peripheral blood. The receptors derive from a woman younger than 35 who had recovered from COVID-19. Both conserved end residues are part of each CDR3. The D gene is left open where the match is weak. Size values are once, few and many counts, or a class for expanded clones, and some rows have none.

d_call j_call v_call clone_size cdr3_aa cdr3_nt
NA TRBJ1-1 TRBV6-6 NA CASKLDYEAFF TGTGCCAGCAAACTGGACTATGAAGCTTTCTTT
TRBD2 TRBJ2-3 TRBV9 few CASSSSGSLTDTQYF TGTGCCAGCAGCAGTAGCGGGAGTCTAACAGATACGCAGTATTTT
TRBD1 TRBJ1-1 TRBV2 NA CASSKQGADTEAFF TGTGCCAGCAGTAAACAGGGGGCTGACACTGAAGCTTTCTTT
TRBD2 TRBJ2-3 TRBV4-3 NA CASRGSGRSDTQYF TGCGCCAGCCGCGGTAGCGGGAGGTCAGATACGCAGTATTTT
TRBD2 TRBJ2-5 TRBV2 NA CASSEYSGLAGGPYPETQYF TGTGCCAGCAGTGAATATTCGGGACTAGCGGGAGGGCCTTATCCAGAGACCCAGTACTTC
NA TRBJ1-1 TRBV10-2 NA CASRRELTEAFF TGCGCCAGCAGAAGGGAGTTGACTGAAGCTTTCTTT
NA TRBJ2-1 TRBV5-1 once CASSLAGNNEQFF TGCGCCAGCAGCTTGGCAGGAAATAATGAGCAGTTCTTC
NA TRBJ1-3 TRBV30 once CAWGRTFGSGNTIYF TGTGCCTGGGGTAGGACTTTCGGCTCTGGAAACACCATATATTTT
NA TRBJ1-2 TRBV3-1/TRBV3-2 NA CASSQAGDYGYTF TGTGCCAGCAGCCAAGCAGGGGACTATGGCTACACCTTC
NA TRBJ1-1 TRBV12-5 NA CASGPSGGGTEAFF TGTGCTAGTGGTCCCTCGGGAGGGGGCACTGAAGCTTTCTTT
TRBD1 TRBJ2-1 TRBV11-2 NA CASSLVRGPYNEQFF TGTGCCAGCAGCTTAGTCAGGGGGCCCTACAATGAGCAGTTCTTC
TRBD1 TRBJ1-4 TRBV5-8 NA CASSSGQGNSFGEKLFF TGTGCCAGCAGCTCCGGACAGGGGAACAGTTTTGGTGAAAAACTGTTTTTT
NA TRBJ1-2 TRBV11-3 NA CASSGGQGTLYTF TGTGCCAGCAGCGGCGGACAAGGGACTCTCTACACCTTC
NA TRBJ2-1 TRBV7-2 NA CASSSRWENEQFF TGTGCCAGCAGCTCCCGTTGGGAGAATGAGCAGTTCTTC
TRBD1 TRBJ1-3 TRBV19 NA CATLPTGSGNTIYF TGTGCCACTCTACCGACAGGGTCTGGAAACACCATATATTTT
TRBD2 TRBJ2-1 TRBV2 NA CASSGLAGYNEQFF TGTGCCAGCAGTGGTCTAGCGGGCTACAATGAGCAGTTCTTC
TRBD1 TRBJ1-1 TRBV5-5 NA CASSLEGAGRTEAFF TGTGCCAGCAGCTTGGAGGGGGCTGGACGGACTGAAGCTTTCTTT
NA TRBJ2-1 TRBV4-3 NA CASSQDSASAYNEQFF TGCGCCAGCAGCCAAGATTCGGCTAGCGCCTACAATGAGCAGTTCTTC
TRBD1 TRBJ1-5 TRBV4-1 NA CASSQNIGQGNQPQHF TGCGCCAGCAGCCAAAACATTGGACAGGGAAATCAGCCCCAGCATTTT
TRBD2 TRBJ2-1 TRBV5-4 NA CASSFKREANNEQFF TGTGCCAGCAGCTTCAAGCGGGAGGCAAACAATGAGCAGTTCTTC
NA TRBJ1-1 TRBV7-9 NA CASRGAVNTEAFF TGTGCCAGCAGGGGAGCGGTGAACACTGAAGCTTTCTTT
NA TRBJ2-3 TRBV7-8 NA CASSLVLQGTDTQYF TGTGCCAGCAGCTTAGTCTTACAGGGCACAGATACGCAGTATTTT
TRBD1 TRBJ1-2 TRBV4-3 NA CASSQYGKGLRGRDGYTF TGCGCCAGCAGCCAATACGGGAAAGGACTCAGGGGGCGAGACGGCTACACCTTC
TRBD1 TRBJ1-4 TRBV19 NA CASSPGTGLFQRNEKLFF TGTGCCAGTAGCCCCGGGACAGGGCTATTTCAAAGAAATGAAAAACTGTTTTTT
NA TRBJ2-5 TRBV6-2/TRBV6-3 NA CASSVRETQYF TGTGCCAGCAGCGTCAGGGAGACCCAGTACTTC
TRBD2 TRBJ2-3 TRBV19 NA CASSIGVAGHSTDTQYF TGTGCCAGTAGTATAGGGGTAGCGGGGCATAGCACAGATACGCAGTATTTT
NA TRBJ1-2 TRBV24-1 NA CATSDSNSYGYTF TGTGCCACCAGTGATTCAAACAGCTATGGCTACACCTTC
TRBD2 TRBJ2-3 TRBV4-1 NA CASSPGLAGVTDTQYF TGCGCCAGCAGCCCTGGACTAGCGGGAGTTACAGATACGCAGTATTTT
TRBD1 TRBJ1-2 TRBV7-9 NA CASSQSTGGSLIGYTF TGTGCCAGCAGCCAATCGACAGGGGGTAGTTTGATCGGCTACACCTTC
TRBD2 TRBJ2-3 TRBV20-1 NA CSASFPSGSSSTDTQYF TGCAGTGCTAGTTTTCCTAGCGGGAGTTCTAGCACAGATACGCAGTATTTT
NA TRBJ2-5 TRBV6-5 NA CASSYGGVRETQYF TGTGCCAGCAGTTATGGAGGGGTTAGGGAGACCCAGTACTTC
TRBD1 TRBJ2-2 TRBV4-1 NA CASSQVPGQGGTGELFF TGCGCCAGCAGCCAAGTCCCGGGACAGGGAGGGACCGGGGAGCTGTTTTTT
NA TRBJ2-1 TRBV19 NA CASSMDSGESYNEQFF TGTGCCAGTAGTATGGATAGCGGAGAGTCCTACAATGAGCAGTTCTTC
TRBD2 TRBJ2-3 TRBV5-6 NA CASSFREGTDTQYF TGTGCCAGCAGCTTCCGGGAGGGCACAGATACGCAGTATTTT
TRBD2 TRBJ2-5 TRBV7-9 NA CASSWRGGRAVETQYF TGTGCCAGCAGCTGGAGAGGCGGGAGGGCCGTTGAGACCCAGTACTTC
NA TRBJ2-5 TRBV5-1 NA CASRSEQVPGRTQYF TGCGCCAGCAGGAGTGAACAGGTGCCAGGGCGGACCCAGTACTTC
TRBD2 TRBJ2-2 TRBV6-2/TRBV6-3 NA CASSRSAGGPYTGELFF TGTGCCAGCAGTCGCTCAGCGGGAGGGCCGTACACCGGGGAGCTGTTTTTT
NA TRBJ2-1 TRBV4-3 NA CASSQDSVDEQFF TGCGCCAGCAGCCAAGATTCGGTAGATGAGCAGTTCTTC
NA TRBJ1-2 TRBV7-2 NA CATRAGGRQGYTF TGTGCCACCCGGGCGGGGGGGCGGCAGGGCTACACCTTC
TRBD1 TRBJ1-5 TRBV7-2 few CASSLDLGGWSQPQHF TGTGCCAGCAGCTTAGATTTAGGGGGCTGGAGTCAGCCCCAGCATTTT
TRBD1 TRBJ1-5 TRBV15 NA CATSRVGTGLNQPQHF TGTGCCACCAGCAGAGTCGGGACAGGGTTGAATCAGCCCCAGCATTTT
TRBD2 TRBJ2-3 TRBV4-3 NA CASSQLVGGSGSLLTDTQYF TGCGCCAGCAGCCAACTCGTGGGCGGTAGCGGGAGTCTCCTTACAGATACGCAGTATTTT
NA TRBJ1-2 TRBV3-1/TRBV3-2 NA CASSPLPRQWSYGYTF TGTGCCAGCAGCCCCCTTCCCCGACAGTGGTCCTATGGCTACACCTTC
TRBD2 TRBJ2-1 TRBV7-9 NA CASSSSGRRINEQFF TGTGCCAGCAGCTCTAGCGGGAGGAGGATAAATGAGCAGTTCTTC
NA TRBJ2-5 TRBV12-3/TRBV12-4 NA CASSFSGLETQYF TGTGCCAGCAGTTTTTCAGGGCTAGAGACCCAGTACTTC
NA TRBJ1-1 TRBV28 NA CASSWRYTEAFF TGTGCCAGCAGCTGGAGGTACACTGAAGCTTTCTTT
NA TRBJ1-3 TRBV7-9 once CASSLNYQASGNTIYF TGTGCCAGCAGCCTAAATTATCAGGCCTCTGGAAACACCATATATTTT
NA TRBJ2-1 TRBV7-2 NA CASSFTVSNEQFF TGTGCCAGCAGCTTTACTGTAAGCAATGAGCAGTTCTTC
NA TRBJ1-3 TRBV11-2 NA CASSSNSGNTIYF TGTGCCAGCAGCTCTAACTCTGGAAACACCATATATTTT
NA TRBJ1-4 TRBV4-3 NA CASSQDLGREKLFF TGCGCCAGCAGCCAAGATTTGGGCAGGGAAAAACTGTTTTTT
NA TRBJ1-1 TRBV12-3/TRBV12-4 NA CASRLEGDEAFF TGTGCCAGCAGACTTGAGGGTGATGAAGCTTTCTTT
NA TRBJ1-2 TRBV29-1 NA CSVRVLHYGYTF TGCAGCGTCAGGGTCCTCCACTATGGCTACACCTTC
NA TRBJ1-1 TRBV27 NA CASSQGSWTEAFF TGTGCCAGCAGTCAGGGGAGTTGGACTGAAGCTTTCTTT
TRBD1 TRBJ1-5 TRBV10-1 NA CASSERTGQPQHF TGCGCCAGCAGTGAGAGGACAGGTCAGCCCCAGCATTTT
NA TRBJ2-1 TRBV5-6 NA CASSLAYEQFF TGTGCCAGCAGCTTGGCGTATGAGCAGTTCTTC